These 26 T cell receptor beta chains share one sample of origin, sequenced in a study of CD8 T cells in ankylosing spondylitis. TCRdb reprocessed the 5' RACE reads with MiXCR, giving one entry per CDR3 protein. Here the sample spans a few hundred thousand distinct CDR3 sequences, roughly 10% being singletons. Sequencing was carried out using blood, either unsorted or a sorted T cell fraction (not recorded which). These receptors were obtained from a male donor with ankylosing spondylitis or in good health (not recorded which).

The chain uses TRBV5-8 and TRBJ2-5; 14 bases fit TRBD2. This CDR3 has 16 amino acids. In germline, CDR1 is SGHTS, CDR2 YDEGEE. The V segment lost 2 bases and the J segment 2 bases; nucleotides outside the gene matches: 2. CDR3 amino acids: CASSFGLAGGQETQYF. As DNA, the CDR3 is TGTGCCAGCAGCTTCGGACTAGCGGGGGGACAAGAGACCCAGTACTTC.

The chain couples TRBV20-1 to TRBJ2-7, with TRBD2 identical over 10 bases. The germline V gene has CDR1 DFQATT and CDR2 SNEGSKA (reference sequence). The trim removed 2 bases at V and 6 bases at J, leaving 7 bases unmatched. The CDR3 covers 14 residues. CDR3 coding DNA: TGCAGTGCTAGACAAAGCGGGGGGGTTTCCGAGCAGTACTTC. Its protein is CSARQSGGVSEQYF.

This clonotype has a count of ten or more. The chain couples TRBV5-1 to TRBJ1-1; D unresolved. V lost 2 bases and J 1 base, leaving 9 bases between the germline ends. The CDR3 spans 14 residues. Germline V CDR1 and CDR2: SGHRS, YFSETQ. This CDR3 is CASSLNTENTEAFF. Here the CDR3 DNA reads TGCGCCAGCAGCTTAAATACGGAGAACACTGAAGCTTTCTTT.

This clonotype was observed at least ten times. V and J are TRBV6-5 and TRBJ2-7; 8 nucleotides align to TRBD1. Germline-derived CDR1 and CDR2 are MNHEY and SVGAGI. The CDR3 length is 14 residues. V was pared by 4 bases and J by 7 bases, with 9 bases of the junction left unmatched. The CDR3 DNA follows: TGTGCCAGCAGTTTGTCAGGGGGCACTTGGGAGCAGTACTTC. It codes for CASSLSGGTWEQYF.

The chain uses TRBV20-1 and TRBJ1-4; 7 nucleotides agree with TRBD1. V lost 5 bases to trimming and J lost 3 bases; unmatched junction nucleotides: 12. CDR3 length: 16 amino acids. Germline V lookup: CDR1 DFQATT, CDR2 SNEGSKA (reference sequence). In DNA form, the CDR3 reads TGCAGTGCTCCTCAAAAACAGGGGCGGCCTAATGAAAAACTGTTTTTT. This translates into CSAPQKQGRPNEKLFF.

About this clonotype itself: A much larger clone differs by one base, so this may be a read error. Given the absence of the conserved phenylalanine or tryptophan at the CDR3 end, a read error is likely. The V gene is TRBV7-2, the J gene TRBJ2-1; D call uncertain. The germline V gene has CDR1 SGHTA and CDR2 FQGNSA. The germline V and J ends were trimmed by 3 bases and 10 bases, with 4 bases remaining between them. The CDR3 has 10 residues. CDR3 in amino acids: CASSFTEQFI. The CDR3 DNA sequence: TGTGCCAGCAGCTTTACCGAGCAGTTCATC.

This clonotype turned up a few times. The CDR3 DNA is TGCAGTGCGAGCACCGGGACAGGAGGCACCTATAGTGGCTACACCTTC. Amino acids: CSASTGTGGTYSGYTF. The J gene is TRBJ1-2, the V gene TRBV20-1; TRBD1 matches at 8 bases. The V segment lost 6 bases and the J segment 7 bases; nucleotides outside the gene matches: 19. This CDR3 is 16 amino acids long. Germline assignment: CDR1 DFQATT and CDR2 SNEGSKA (reference sequence).

Comment on this clonotype: A read error may explain this, as a much larger clone is one base away. The chain uses TRBV7-8 and TRBJ1-5, with D perhaps matching TRBD1 (6 bases). Germline loops: CDR1 SGHVS, CDR2 FQNEAQ. This CDR3 region has 13 residues. The ends were cut back, 5 bases at V and 8 bases at J, with 13 bases in the middle. The CDR3 here is CASSTRQDKPQHF. DNA of the CDR3: TGTGCCAGCAGCACCAGACAGGATAAGCCCCAGCATTTT.

This clonotype was found many times. The rearrangement joins TRBV20-1 to TRBJ2-5, with 12 bases matching TRBD2. Germline V gene lookup returns CDR1 DFQATT and CDR2 SNEGSKA (reference sequence). Trimming at V came to 0 bases and at J to 1 base, leaving 6 bases not matched to a gene. The CDR3 contains 17 residues. The CDR3 reads CSARDTGLAGLQETQYF. Written as DNA, the CDR3 is TGCAGTGCTAGAGATACCGGACTAGCGGGGCTCCAAGAGACCCAGTACTTC.

CDR3 in amino acids: CASSAEGGRIYGYTF. CDR3 coding DNA: TGTGCCAGCAGCGCAGAAGGGGGACGGATTTATGGCTACACCTTC. J is TRBJ1-2 and V is TRBV9, with TRBD1 as a possible D gene (6 bases). From germline, CDR1 is SGDLS and CDR2 YYNGEE. The CDR3 totals 15 residues. V lost 3 bases and J lost 5, with 17 bases in between.

Ten or more counts support this clonotype. This chain links TRBV20-1 with TRBJ2-1, with 9 bases aligning to TRBD1. CDR3 length: 13 amino acids. Germline loops: CDR1 DFQATT, CDR2 SNEGSKA (reference sequence). The V segment lost 6 bases and the J segment 7 bases; nucleotides outside the gene matches: 7. This CDR3 reads CSATGQGRNEQFF. CDR3 nucleotide sequence: TGCAGTGCCACGGGACAGGGTCGGAATGAGCAGTTCTTC.

This clonotype has only one observation. V is TRBV5-5 and J is TRBJ2-2, with D perhaps given as TRBD1 or TRBD2 (5 bases each). The CDR3 spans 15 residues. Germline V CDR1 and CDR2: SGHKS, YYEKEE (reference sequence). Deletions cut 3 bases from V and 5 bases from J, with 14 bases between. CDR3 amino acids: CASSYAGAETGELFF. The CDR3 DNA reads as TGTGCCAGCAGCTACGCCGGGGCGGAAACCGGGGAGCTGTTTTTT.

This clonotype was observed at least ten times. The chain employs TRBV7-2 and TRBJ1-4; TRBD1 is a possible D gene (5 bases). Germline V gives CDR1 SGHTA, CDR2 FQGNSA. Trimming shortened V by 5 bases and J by 7 bases, and 20 bases separated the two germline ends. CDR3 length equals 16 residues. The CDR3 coding sequence is TGTGCCAGCAGCCCGGGGACCGTTGGAGATGGTGAAAAACTGTTTTTT. It translates to CASSPGTVGDGEKLFF.

This clonotype was seen ten or more times. The V call is TRBV24-1, the J call TRBJ2-1; 9 bases map to TRBD1. CDR3 size: 14 residues. The junction had 11 bases not matched to a gene; V was cut back by 8 bases and J by 10 bases. CDR1 and CDR2 (germline): KGHDR, SFDVKD. In DNA form, the CDR3 reads TGTGCCACCAATAACCCGGGACAGGGAGGCGAGCAGTTCTTC. This sequence encodes CATNNPGQGGEQFF.

This clonotype showed up many times. CDR3 nucleotides: TGTGCCAGCAACAAACAGGTCGGTACTGAAGCTTTCTTT. Its translation is CASNKQVGTEAFF. V gene TRBV12-3 or TRBV12-4 combines with J gene TRBJ1-1; possibly TRBD1 for D (5 bases). V was cut by 7 bases and J by 5 bases, with 14 bases left in between. The CDR3 covers 13 residues.

As regards this clonotype: A single base separates this from a much larger clone, so it may be a read error. The V gene is TRBV7-2, the J gene TRBJ2-7; possible D gene TRBD2, 6 bases. The CDR3 is 11 residues long. The V end lost 8 bases, the J end lost 7 bases, and 12 bases lay between the germline ends. Germline CDR1 and CDR2: SGHTA and FQGNSA. The CDR3 DNA sequence: TGTGCCAGCCGCGGGGCAAGGGAGCAGTACTTC. Translated: CASRGAREQYF.

This clonotype was counted ten times or more. This sequence joins TRBV5-5 and TRBJ1-4; D remains ambiguous. Germline CDR1 SGHKS, CDR2 YYEKEE (reference sequence). The CDR3 sequence is 16 residues long. The V gene lost 3 bases and the J gene lost 7 bases, with 19 bases spanning the gap. For the CDR3, the DNA is TGTGCCAGCAGCTCCTCAGACGGATACCAGTCTGAAAAACTGTTTTTT. It codes for CASSSSDGYQSEKLFF.

V is TRBV5-1 and J is TRBJ2-5, with D maybe TRBD2 (5 bases). The CDR3 consists of 14 residues. Germline lookup yields CDR1 SGHRS and CDR2 YFSETQ. Trimming took off 0 bases at V and 1 base at J, with 7 bases between the two ends. The chain's CDR3 is CASSLDGVQETQYF. Written as DNA, the CDR3 is TGCGCCAGCAGCTTGGACGGGGTCCAAGAGACCCAGTACTTC. The whole variable domain, filled in from reference TRBV5-1 and TRBJ2-5, reads KAGVTQTPRYLIKTRGQQVTLSCSPISGHRSVSWYQQTPGQGLQFLFEYFSETQRNKGNFPGRFSGRQFSNSRSEMNVSTLELGDSALYLCASSLDGVQETQYFGPGTRLLVL.

The count of this clonotype is one. Being one base from a much bigger clone, this may be a read error. V gene TRBV6-1 combines with J gene TRBJ1-4; 7 positions agree with TRBD1. This CDR3 comprises 15 residues. J lost 11 bases, V lost 7 bases, and 16 bases had no gene match. Germline values: CDR1 MNHNS, CDR2 SASEGT. The CDR3 bases are TGTGCCAGCAACCGAGGACAGGAGGGTGGTGGGAAACTGTTTTTT. Residues: CASNRGQEGGGKLFF.

This clonotype has just one count. The chain has TRBV5-3 and TRBJ1-2; unclear D gene. TRBV5-3 is sorted into the ORF group, with uncertain function. The length of the CDR3 is 13 residues. V lost 0 bases, J lost 2 bases, and 5 bases lay in between. The chain's CDR3 is CARSLAANYGYTF. The CDR3 nucleotides are TGTGCCAGAAGCTTGGCAGCAAACTATGGCTACACCTTC.

This clonotype was recorded at least ten times. The J gene is TRBJ2-2, the V gene TRBV3-1; the D is unclear. The length of the CDR3 is 15 residues. V dropped 3 bases and J dropped 4 bases, with 12 bases sitting between them. Germline assignment: CDR1 LGHDT and CDR2 YNNKEL (reference sequence). CDR3 sequence reads: CASSQTFSATGELFF. The DNA of the CDR3 is TGTGCCAGCAGCCAGACGTTCTCGGCCACCGGGGAGCTGTTTTTT. Looking up the rest from reference TRBV3-1 and TRBJ2-2 gives the full variable domain: DTAVSQTPKYLVTQMGNDKSIKCEQNLGHDTMYWYKQDSKKFLKIMFSYNNKELIINETVPNRFSPKSPDKAHLNLHINSLELGDSAVYFCASSQTFSATGELFFGEGSRLTVL.

The sample holds many counts of this clonotype. V gene TRBV7-9 combines with J gene TRBJ1-1; weak D call: TRBD1 (5 bases). The CDR3 extends over 13 amino acids. The V end lost 5 bases, the J end lost 1 base, and 8 bases lay between the germline ends. Germline CDR1 SEHNR, CDR2 FQNEAQ (reference sequence). The chain's CDR3 is CASSRGGNTEAFF. CDR3 bases: TGTGCCAGCAGCAGGGGTGGGAACACTGAAGCTTTCTTT.

The V call is TRBV3-1, the J call TRBJ2-7, with TRBD1 matching 7 bases. The CDR3 sequence is 15 residues long. CDR1 and CDR2 (germline): LGHDT, YNNKEL (reference sequence). Unmatched junction bases numbered 4, after V lost 1 base and J lost 1 base. CDR3 nucleotide sequence: TGTGCCAGCAGCCAAGGACAGGGTGGGTCCTACGAGCAGTACTTC. Translation gives CASSQGQGGSYEQYF.

This clonotype came up many times. The rearrangement uses TRBV5-1 and TRBJ2-5; tentatively, D is TRBD1 (5 bases). The CDR3 consists of 14 residues. Trimming stripped 0 bases from V and 3 bases from J, with 9 bases between. Germline V CDR1 and CDR2: SGHRS, YFSETQ. CDR3 sequence reads: CASSLVTGEETQYF. In nucleotides, the CDR3 is TGCGCCAGCAGCTTGGTTACAGGAGAAGAGACCCAGTACTTC.

This clonotype appeared many times. The CDR3 sequence: CSATQGAPSTEAFF. The CDR3 DNA follows: TGCAGTGCAACCCAGGGGGCGCCCAGCACTGAAGCTTTCTTT. This chain connects TRBV20-1 to TRBJ1-1, with 8 bases aligning to TRBD1. The V and J ends lost 6 bases and 4 bases, in that order; junction bases with no gene match: 10. Germline CDR1 is DFQATT and CDR2 is SNEGSKA (reference sequence). This CDR3 region has 14 residues.

This clonotype has ten or more counts. V is TRBV20-1 and J is TRBJ2-5; 11 bases align to TRBD1. V trimming: 1 base; J trimming: 5 bases; junction bases outside the gene matches: 12. Germline lookup yields CDR1 DFQATT and CDR2 SNEGSKA (reference sequence). The CDR3 extends over 17 amino acids. This CDR3 reads CSARVAGTGGTKETQYF. The CDR3 nucleotides read TGCAGTGCTAGAGTAGCCGGGACAGGGGGGACCAAGGAGACCCAGTACTTC.